A selection of T cell receptor beta chains follows, all from one sample in a study of blood T cell repertoires in COVID-19. Sequenced by immunoSEQ multiplex PCR; TCRdb stores in-frame clones only, minus some. In the table there are 35,000 to 40,000 clones, 70% to 90% of which are singletons. Sequences were obtained from peripheral blood. All receptors come from a man aged 55 to 70 with active COVID-19. CDR3s include the opening cysteine and the closing phenylalanine or tryptophan. The order of the fields is D gene, V gene, J gene, CDR3 protein. A D gene is named only where the DNA matches it firmly.

d_call: NA
v_call: TRBV9
j_call: TRBJ1-1
cdr3_aa: CASSVEPGRLAENTEAFF

d_call: TRBD1
v_call: TRBV7-2
j_call: TRBJ1-5
cdr3_aa: CASSSQGQFDQPQHF

d_call: NA
v_call: TRBV7-6
j_call: TRBJ1-1
cdr3_aa: CASSLAGRGGDAFF

d_call: NA
v_call: TRBV15
j_call: TRBJ2-3
cdr3_aa: CATRGSGADTQYF

d_call: TRBD2
v_call: TRBV4-1
j_call: TRBJ2-3
cdr3_aa: CASSQVLGAGTDTQYF

d_call: TRBD2
v_call: TRBV18
j_call: TRBJ2-1
cdr3_aa: CASSQLERGPYNEQFF

d_call: TRBD2
v_call: TRBV19
j_call: TRBJ2-7
cdr3_aa: CASSPSGVGEQYF

d_call: NA
v_call: TRBV5-1
j_call: TRBJ2-3
cdr3_aa: CASSVRGSTDTQYF

d_call: TRBD1
v_call: TRBV7-9
j_call: TRBJ2-5
cdr3_aa: CASSLATGVGETQYF

d_call: TRBD1
v_call: TRBV28
j_call: TRBJ2-7
cdr3_aa: CASVPRGRTGGRYEQYF

d_call: TRBD1
v_call: TRBV10-3
j_call: TRBJ2-7
cdr3_aa: CAISVQGSQGEQYF

d_call: TRBD2
v_call: TRBV4-1
j_call: TRBJ2-5
cdr3_aa: CASSQGGLAGGTQYF

d_call: TRBD1
v_call: TRBV27
j_call: TRBJ1-1
cdr3_aa: CASSPQGDRTEAFF

d_call: NA
v_call: TRBV6-5
j_call: TRBJ1-1
cdr3_aa: CASSNRPSPDTEAFF

d_call: NA
v_call: TRBV7-8
j_call: TRBJ2-3
cdr3_aa: CASSLGSSRADTQYF

d_call: NA
v_call: TRBV2
j_call: TRBJ2-3
cdr3_aa: CASTSGGTDTQYF

d_call: TRBD1
v_call: TRBV7-3
j_call: TRBJ2-7
cdr3_aa: CASSLTVSGTGEYEQYF

d_call: TRBD2
v_call: TRBV3-1/TRBV3-2
j_call: TRBJ2-1
cdr3_aa: CASSVGLAGGEQFF

d_call: TRBD2
v_call: TRBV7-7
j_call: TRBJ2-3
cdr3_aa: CASSLGVSGAVDTQYF

d_call: TRBD1
v_call: TRBV6-5
j_call: TRBJ1-4
cdr3_aa: CASSPGQFNEKLFF

d_call: NA
v_call: TRBV29-1
j_call: TRBJ2-5
cdr3_aa: CSARGLSSMETQYF

d_call: NA
v_call: TRBV19
j_call: TRBJ2-2
cdr3_aa: CASSMAFTSAGELFF

d_call: TRBD1
v_call: TRBV5-1
j_call: TRBJ2-3
cdr3_aa: CASSLDRDRGRPDTQYF

d_call: NA
v_call: TRBV25-1
j_call: TRBJ1-1
cdr3_aa: CASSDRFKAFF

d_call: TRBD2
v_call: TRBV5-1
j_call: TRBJ2-7
cdr3_aa: CASSELPRTSGVYEQYF

d_call: TRBD1
v_call: TRBV3-1/TRBV3-2
j_call: TRBJ1-5
cdr3_aa: CASSQGDRVRQPQHF

d_call: NA
v_call: TRBV3-1/TRBV3-2
j_call: TRBJ2-1
cdr3_aa: CASSQELVGEQFF

d_call: NA
v_call: TRBV5-1
j_call: TRBJ2-2
cdr3_aa: CASSLRGGELFF

d_call: TRBD1
v_call: TRBV14
j_call: TRBJ1-5
cdr3_aa: CASSLWTGGIQPQHF

d_call: TRBD1
v_call: TRBV7-2
j_call: TRBJ1-5
cdr3_aa: CASSSPDRGNQPQHF